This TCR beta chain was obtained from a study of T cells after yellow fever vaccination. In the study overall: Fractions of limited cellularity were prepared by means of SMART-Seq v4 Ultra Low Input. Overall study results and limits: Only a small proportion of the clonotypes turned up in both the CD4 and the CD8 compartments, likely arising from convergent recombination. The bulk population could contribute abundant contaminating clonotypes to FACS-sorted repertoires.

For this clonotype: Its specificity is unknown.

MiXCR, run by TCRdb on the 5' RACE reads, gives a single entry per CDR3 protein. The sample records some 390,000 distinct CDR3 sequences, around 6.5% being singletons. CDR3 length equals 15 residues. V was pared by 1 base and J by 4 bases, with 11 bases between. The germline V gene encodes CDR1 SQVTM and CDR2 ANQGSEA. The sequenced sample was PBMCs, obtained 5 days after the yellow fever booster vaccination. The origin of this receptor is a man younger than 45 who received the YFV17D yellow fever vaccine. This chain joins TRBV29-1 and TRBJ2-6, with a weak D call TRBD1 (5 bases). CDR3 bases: TGCAGCGTTGAAGTCGCAGGGTCCGGGGCCAACGTCCTGACTTTC. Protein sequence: CSVEVAGSGANVLTF.